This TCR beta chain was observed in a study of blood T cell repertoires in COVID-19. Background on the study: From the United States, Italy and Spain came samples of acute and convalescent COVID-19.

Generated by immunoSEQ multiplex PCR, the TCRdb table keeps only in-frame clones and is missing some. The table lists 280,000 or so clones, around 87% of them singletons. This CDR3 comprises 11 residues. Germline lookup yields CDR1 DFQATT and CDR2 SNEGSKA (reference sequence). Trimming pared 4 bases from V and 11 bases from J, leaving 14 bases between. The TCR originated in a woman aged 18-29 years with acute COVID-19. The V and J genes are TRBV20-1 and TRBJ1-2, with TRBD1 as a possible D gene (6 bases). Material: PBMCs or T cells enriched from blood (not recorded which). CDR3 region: CSAIPGVSYTF. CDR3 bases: TGCAGTGCTATACCAGGGGTGTCGTACACCTTC.